This T cell receptor (beta chain) was sequenced in a study of cytomegalovirus exposure and HLA in healthy donors. Trimming at V came to 5 bases and at J to 1 base, leaving 4 bases not matched to a gene. Germline CDR1 MDHEN, CDR2 SYDVKM. The CDR3 has 16 amino acids. Study-level results: It was likely that a cluster of highly shared sequence variants was a sequencing artifact.

Vbeta (60) and Jbeta (13) primers were used in the PCR. This table comes from immunoSEQ multiplex PCR, and its TCRdb copy is limited to in-frame clones, with some not included. The table has around 98,000 clones, 60% to 80% seen once. For this clone: The antigen is not known.

This sequence joins TRBV28 and TRBJ2-5; 13 bases agree with TRBD2. The receptor was derived from a female donor in good health and CMV-seronegative. The material sequenced was PBMCs. The chain's CDR3 is CASSVRLAGGQETQYF. DNA of the CDR3: TGTGCCAGCAGTGTCAGACTAGCGGGAGGCCAAGAGACCCAGTACTTC.